Shown below are 16 T cell receptor beta chains from a single sample sequenced in a study of T cell responses to AZD1222 COVID-19 vaccine. Assay used: immunoSEQ multiplex PCR; TCRdb lists only in-frame clones, some missing. Of about 150,000 clones listed, around 92% are singletons. Sample: peripheral blood, taken 28 days after the second AZD1222 dose. The receptors were gathered from an adult who received the AZD1222 COVID-19 vaccine.

The sample holds one count of this clone. The rearrangement uses TRBV27 and TRBJ2-7, with TRBD1 matching over 7 bases. V shed 3 bases, J shed 3 bases, and the junction held 8 bases outside the gene matches. The germline V gene encodes CDR1 MNHEY and CDR2 SMNVEV (reference sequence). The CDR3 loop spans 15 amino acids. CDR3 in amino acids: CASSFLTGEYYEQYF. DNA for the CDR3: TGTGCCAGCAGTTTCCTTACAGGGGAATACTACGAGCAGTACTTC.

In nucleotides, the CDR3 is TGTGCCAGCAGTGCACACCGAAGACAGGGCGGAGTTGGGTATGGCTACACCTTC. Protein: CASSAHRRQGGVGYGYTF. The chain joins TRBV6-1 to TRBJ1-2; 7 bases match TRBD1. Per the germline V gene, CDR1 is MNHNS and CDR2 is SASEGT. V trimming: 4 bases; J trimming: 5 bases; junction bases outside the gene matches: 19. The CDR3 has 18 amino acids.

The genes are TRBV4-1 and TRBJ2-1; D not resolved. The CDR3 runs 15 residues. The germline V and J ends were trimmed by 0 bases and 3 bases, with 9 bases remaining between them. The germline CDR1 and CDR2 sequences are MGHRA and YSYEKL. The CDR3 here is CASSQDAQNYNEQFF. CDR3 nucleotides: TGCGCCAGCAGCCAAGATGCCCAGAACTACAATGAGCAGTTCTTC.

V and J are TRBV9 and TRBJ2-1, with TRBD2 identical over 8 bases. The germline CDR1 and CDR2 sequences are SGDLS and YYNGEE. V lost 3 bases and J lost 3; bases outside the gene matches: 8. CDR3 length: 16 amino acids. The CDR3 here is CASSGPGTSFYNEQFF. The CDR3 DNA reads as TGTGCCAGCAGCGGGCCTGGGACTAGTTTCTACAATGAGCAGTTCTTC.

The J gene is TRBJ2-6, the V gene TRBV28, with D possibly matching TRBD1 (6 bases). From germline, CDR1 is MDHEN and CDR2 SYDVKM. V was clipped by 6 bases and J by 1 base, with 10 bases between them. This CDR3 has 15 residues. In nucleotides, the CDR3 is TGTGCCAGCAGCTGGGGACATTCTGGGGCCAACGTCCTGACTTTC. Its translation: CASSWGHSGANVLTF.

The chain carries TRBV11-3 and TRBJ2-5; TRBD1 matches at 8 bases. This CDR3 has 14 amino acids. The V gene end was trimmed by 3 bases and the J gene end by 3 bases; junction bases not matched to a gene: 3. From germline, CDR1 is SGHNT and CDR2 YENEEA. The CDR3: CASSLVGQEETQYF. CDR3 in DNA: TGTGCCAGCAGCTTGGTGGGACAGGAAGAGACCCAGTACTTC.

The rearrangement joins TRBV2 to TRBJ1-6; no clear D gene. Trimming left V 4 bases short and J 7 bases short, with 8 bases between. Germline V gene data show CDR1 as SNHLY and CDR2 as FYNNEI. This CDR3 comprises 13 residues. Here the CDR3 reads CASSGWLNSPLHF. The CDR3 DNA reads TGTGCCAGCAGTGGGTGGTTAAATTCACCCCTCCACTTT.

The gene calls are TRBV10-3 and TRBJ2-1, with 8 bases that match TRBD2. Trimming removed 4 bases from V and 0 bases from J; junction bases left unmatched: 2. In germline, CDR1 is ENHRY, CDR2 SYGVKD. This CDR3 region has 15 residues. The DNA of the CDR3 is TGTGCCATCAGTGGTCTAGCGGGCTCCTACAATGAGCAGTTCTTC. Protein sequence: CAISGLAGSYNEQFF.

CDR3 in DNA: TGTGCCAGCACCACCGGCCCTAACTATGGCTACACCTTC. Translation: CASTTGPNYGYTF. The chain recombines TRBV2 with TRBJ1-2; D is ambiguous. The CDR3 covers 13 residues. V shed 7 bases and J shed 0 bases, with 9 bases lying between them. Germline V gives CDR1 SNHLY, CDR2 FYNNEI.

The J gene is TRBJ2-7, the V gene TRBV7-9, with 7 bases identical to TRBD2. With 5 bases clipped from V and 3 bases from J, the junction kept 10 bases outside the gene matches. The CDR3 has 15 amino acids. CDR1 and CDR2 from the germline V gene are SEHNR and FQNEAQ (reference sequence). The CDR3 DNA follows: TGTGCCAGCAGCCCCCCGGGGGACTATGTCTACGAGCAGTACTTC. Translating it yields CASSPPGDYVYEQYF.

The chain uses TRBV6-5 and TRBJ1-5; D remains unclear. This CDR3 region has 14 residues. Germline CDR1 MNHEY, CDR2 SVGAGI. Deletions cut 6 bases from V and 4 bases from J, with 13 bases between. CDR3 sequence reads: CASRNGPQNQPQHF. CDR3 DNA: TGTGCCAGCAGGAACGGGCCCCAAAATCAGCCCCAGCATTTT.

This chain connects TRBV2 to TRBJ2-3; D unclear. Germline V gives CDR1 SNHLY, CDR2 FYNNEI. The CDR3 has 14 amino acids. The V gene lost 4 bases and the J gene lost 5 bases, with 13 bases spanning the gap. The CDR3: CASSADGLKDTQYF. The CDR3, as DNA: TGTGCCAGCAGTGCTGACGGCTTAAAAGATACGCAGTATTTT.

This chain connects TRBV7-2 to TRBJ2-2, with TRBD2 as a possible D gene (5 bases). Germline V lookup: CDR1 SGHTA, CDR2 FQGNSA. Between the trimmed V and J ends, which lost 6 bases and 1 base, there was a span of 18 bases. CDR3 size: 17 residues. CDR3 bases: TGTGCCAGCAGGTTTAGGTCCCTAGCAGAGAACACCGGGGAGCTGTTTTTT. This encodes CASRFRSLAENTGELFF. Complete variable domain (other parts from reference TRBV7-2 and TRBJ2-2): GAGVSQSPSNKVTEKGKDVELRCDPISGHTALYWYRQSLGQGLEFLIYFQGNSAPDKSGLPSDRFSAERTGGSVSTLTIQRTQQEDSAVYLCASRFRSLAENTGELFFGEGSRLTVL.

V is TRBV4-2 and J is TRBJ1-5; D might be TRBD1 (6 bases). The V gene lost 3 bases and the J gene lost 0 bases, with 12 bases spanning the gap. The CDR3 contains 16 residues. Germline V gene sequence: CDR1 LGHNA, CDR2 YNFKEQ. DNA of the CDR3: TGTGCCAGCAGCCAGACAGGACAGCCTAGCAATCAGCCCCAGCATTTT. Its protein product is CASSQTGQPSNQPQHF.

The chain links TRBV4-2 to TRBJ2-3; 7 bases agree with TRBD2. J lost 0 bases, V lost 1 base, and 4 bases had no gene match. This CDR3 has 16 residues. Germline V gives CDR1 LGHNA, CDR2 YNFKEQ. The CDR3 here is CASSQGTSESTDTQYF. DNA of the CDR3: TGTGCCAGCAGCCAAGGTACTAGCGAGAGCACAGATACGCAGTATTTT.

This clone appeared a single time. J is TRBJ1-1 and V is TRBV6-5; D is unclear. This CDR3 has 13 residues. Per germline, CDR1 MNHEY and CDR2 SVGAGI. With 6 bases removed from V and 1 base from J, the gap between germline ends came to 9 bases. The DNA of the CDR3 is TGTGCCAGCAGAGGAACAGCGAACACTGAAGCTTTCTTT. This translates into CASRGTANTEAFF.